A selection of T cell receptor beta chains follows, all from one sample in a study of glioma-infiltrating T cells. TCRdb passed the multiplex PCR reads through MiXCR, listing each CDR3 protein once. The repertoire holds roughly 120,000 distinct CDR3 sequences, with around a quarter as singletons. The source material was glioma tissue, nonneoplastic brain tissue, or PBMCs (not recorded which). The receptors shown here come from a human donor with low-grade glioma or glioblastoma, undergoing nonglioma brain surgery, or in good health (not recorded which). Both conserved end residues are part of each CDR3. Fields, in order: V gene, clone size, D gene, J gene, CDR3 DNA, CDR3 protein. A D gene is named only where the DNA matches it firmly. Only part of the rows carry a size: once, few, many, or a class if the clone is expanded.

TRBV5-1	-	-	TRBJ1-1	TGCGCCAGCAGCTTGGGACAGACGAACACTGAAGCTTTCTTT	CASSLGQTNTEAFF
TRBV7-9	-	TRBD2	TRBJ2-1	TGTGCCAGCCGGATAACTAGCGGGGCCTACAATGAGCAGTTCTTC	CASRITSGAYNEQFF
TRBV29-1	many	-	TRBJ2-5	TGCAGCGGACAGGAGGCTCAAGAGACCCAGTACTTC	CSGQEAQETQYF
TRBV28	many	TRBD1	TRBJ1-1	TGTGCCAGCAGTTTCGGACAGGGGAGGGTGAACACTGAAGCTTTCTTT	CASSFGQGRVNTEAFF
TRBV4-1	many	-	TRBJ1-5	TGCGCCAGCAGCCAAGATGGGGTTAGCAATCAGCCCCAGCATTTT	CASSQDGVSNQPQHF
TRBV7-8	many	TRBD2	TRBJ2-2	TGTGCCAGCAGCTTGCTAGCGGGAGAAGCCGGGGAGCTGTTTTTT	CASSLLAGEAGELFF
TRBV20-1	-	-	TRBJ1-1	TGCAGTGCTAGAAAGCAGGCCCTGTTCACTGTAGCTTTCTTT	CSARKQALFTVAFF
TRBV2	many	-	TRBJ1-6	TGTGCCAGCAGTTCCACCGGGGGGATCAATTCACCCCTCCACTTT	CASSSTGGINSPLHF
TRBV30	few	-	TRBJ1-6	TGTGCCTGGAGCCTAGACCTGCGCTCCTATAATTCACCCCTCCACTTT	CAWSLDLRSYNSPLHF
TRBV7-2	many	-	TRBJ2-5	TGTGCCAGCAGCTTAGAGTGGGTCTTAGACTTC	CASSLEWVLDF
TRBV6-5	many	TRBD1	TRBJ2-7	TGTGCCAGCAGTTACTCACAGGGGGGTCCCTACGAGCAGTACTTC	CASSYSQGGPYEQYF
TRBV6-2/TRBV6-3	many	-	TRBJ2-3	TGTGCCAGCAGTTACTATTCCCTAATCACAGATACGCAGTATTTT	CASSYYSLITDTQYF
TRBV25-1	-	-	TRBJ1-1	TGTGCCAGCAGTGAATCTGGGTCCAAGGGAACTAATGAAGCTTTCTTT	CASSESGSKGTNEAFF
TRBV7-9	many	-	TRBJ1-1	TGTGCCAGCACCGCTCGCACTGAAGCTTTCTTT	CASTARTEAFF
TRBV19	-	-	TRBJ2-1	TGTGCCAGTAATAGGGGGGGCGTTCGGAAGGGGGAGCAGTTCTTC	CASNRGGVRKGEQFF
TRBV7-9	-	-	TRBJ2-7	TGTGCCAGCAGCTTAGACTCCACTAGGTCCTACGAGCAGTACTTC	CASSLDSTRSYEQYF
TRBV19	-	TRBD1	TRBJ1-5	TGTGACAGTAGTATAGTTGGGACAGGTCTGCCCCAGCATTTT	CDSSIVGTGLPQHF
TRBV27	many	-	TRBJ2-1	TGTGCCAGCAGTTTATTCGCGGGGAGCTCCTACAATGAGCAGTTCTTC	CASSLFAGSSYNEQFF
TRBV7-2	-	-	TRBJ2-7	TGTGCCAGCAGCTTATGGAGCGGAAGCTCCTACGAGCAGTACTTC	CASSLWSGSSYEQYF
TRBV2	many	-	TRBJ2-4	TGTGCCAGCAGTGAGTCCCTAACCAAAAACATTCAGTACTTC	CASSESLTKNIQYF
TRBV11-2	many	-	TRBJ2-7	TGTGCCAGCAGCTCCCCTACAGGGTACTACGAGCAGTACTTC	CASSSPTGYYEQYF
TRBV20-1	few	-	TRBJ1-1	TGTCGGACGAAGGGGCTCATGAACACTGAAGCTTTCTTT	CRTKGLMNTEAFF
TRBV19	many	-	TRBJ1-1	TGTGCCAGTACTTCGATCCTGGGGAGGACTGAAGCTTTCTTT	CASTSILGRTEAFF
TRBV11-2	many	-	TRBJ1-2	TGTGCCAGCAGCCCGGAGGGCTATGGCTACACCTTC	CASSPEGYGYTF
TRBV12-3/TRBV12-4	many	-	TRBJ1-1	TGTGCCAGCAGCCCATCGGGGGGGAGAAACACTGAAGCTTTCTTT	CASSPSGGRNTEAFF
TRBV7-2	many	-	TRBJ2-4	TGTGCCAGCAGCCCCGACAGGCCCCTAGCCAAAAACATTCAGTACTTC	CASSPDRPLAKNIQYF
TRBV7-3	many	-	TRBJ1-1	TGTGCCAGCAGCTACGACGGACAACCGAACACTGAAGCTTTCTTT	CASSYDGQPNTEAFF
TRBV2	many	TRBD1	TRBJ1-2	TGTGCCAGCAGGTTCAGGGGGCTCCTCGATGGCTACACCTTC	CASRFRGLLDGYTF
TRBV24-1	many	TRBD1	TRBJ1-6	TGTGCCACCAGTGATTTGCTCACAGGGGGCGGCTCACCCCTCCACTTT	CATSDLLTGGGSPLHF